This is a list of T cell receptor beta chains from one sample in a study of blood T cells in healthy people across ages. TCRdb reanalysed the 5' RACE reads using MiXCR and keeps one entry per CDR3 protein. This sample has about 760,000 distinct CDR3 sequences, with approximately 25% found just once. The data were also submitted as part of a second study, on T cells of mothers and their children.

The sequencing sample was made of blood. The receptors shown here come from a boy younger than 18 in good health. CDR3s include the opening cysteine and the closing phenylalanine or tryptophan. D genes are given only for firm matches. Expanded clones are given a class, and other clones once, few, many or no size at all.

v_call,clone_size,d_call,j_call,cdr3_nt,cdr3_aa
TRBV2,-,TRBD1,TRBJ2-5,TGTGCCAGCCCTGGACAGGGGATGACCCAGTACTTC,CASPGQGMTQYF
TRBV19,-,-,TRBJ1-5,TGTGCCAGTACCGCTGGGACGGGGAATCAGCCCCAGCATTTT,CASTAGTGNQPQHF
TRBV20-1,few,TRBD2,TRBJ2-5,TGCAGTGCTTTGGCGAGACTAGCGGGAGAGGAGACCCAGTACTTC,CSALARLAGEETQYF
TRBV5-1,-,-,TRBJ2-1,TGCGCCAGCAGCTTGGTGGGCGGTTACAATGAGCAGTTCTTC,CASSLVGGYNEQFF
TRBV4-1,few,TRBD2,TRBJ2-1,TGCGCCAGCAGCCAAGCTAATTTAGCGGGAGGGCCCGATGAGCAGTTCTTC,CASSQANLAGGPDEQFF
TRBV9,few,-,TRBJ2-3,TGTGCCAGCAGCGTAAGCTCAGATACGCAGTATTTT,CASSVSSDTQYF
TRBV4-3,-,-,TRBJ2-1,TGCGCCAGCAGCCAAGAGAGGGAGACCTACAATGAGCAGTTCTTC,CASSQERETYNEQFF
TRBV6-5,few,TRBD1,TRBJ2-5,TGTGCCAGTACGACAGGGGCCTCCCAAGAGACCCAGTACTTC,CASTTGASQETQYF
TRBV7-2,-,TRBD1,TRBJ2-7,TGTGCCAGCAGCCCCAGGGGGCGCAGTAACTACGAGCAGTACTTC,CASSPRGRSNYEQYF
TRBV7-2,few,TRBD1,TRBJ2-7,TGTGCCAGCAGCAGGGGGACAGGAATCTACGAGCAGTACTTC,CASSRGTGIYEQYF